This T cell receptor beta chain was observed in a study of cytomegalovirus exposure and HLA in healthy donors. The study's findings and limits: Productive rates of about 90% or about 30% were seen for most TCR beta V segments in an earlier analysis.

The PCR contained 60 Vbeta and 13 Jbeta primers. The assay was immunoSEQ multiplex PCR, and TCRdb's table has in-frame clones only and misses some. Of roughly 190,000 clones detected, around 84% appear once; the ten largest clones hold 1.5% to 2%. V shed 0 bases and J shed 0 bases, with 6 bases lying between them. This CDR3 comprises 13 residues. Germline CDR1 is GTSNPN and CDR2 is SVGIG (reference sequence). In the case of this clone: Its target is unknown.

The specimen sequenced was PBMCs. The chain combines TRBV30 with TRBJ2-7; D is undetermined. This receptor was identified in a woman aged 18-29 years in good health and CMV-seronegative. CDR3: CAWSVTGSYEQYF. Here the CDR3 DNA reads TGTGCCTGGAGTGTCACGGGCTCCTACGAGCAGTACTTC.